Sequencing of this TCR beta chain was carried out in a study of OX40 agonist ivuxolimab in advanced cancers. With autoimmune disease history or systemic immunosuppression, patients were excluded. Data came from immunoSEQ multiplex PCR; TCRdb stores just in-frame clones and leaves some out. Counted here are fewer than 100,000 clones, about 89% occurring once; the ten biggest clones make up around 13%. This clone has just a few counts. The J segment lost 1 base and the V segment lost 7 bases, leaving 7 bases of the junction unmatched. The germline gives CDR1 SGHRS, CDR2 YFSETQ. The CDR3 is 14 residues long.

This sequence joins TRBV5-1 and TRBJ1-1; 7 bases agree with TRBD1. Source: CD4+ or CD8+ T cells sorted from blood, taken in a trial of the OX40 agonist ivuxolimab. The source of this sequence is an adult with an advanced solid tumor such as melanoma, head and neck, liver or kidney cancer. The CDR3 DNA reads as TGCGCCAGCCGGATTGGGGACAGGAACACTGAAGCTTTCTTT. This gives the protein CASRIGDRNTEAFF.